What follows are 17 T cell receptor beta chains derived from one specimen sequenced in a study of cytomegalovirus exposure and HLA in healthy donors. PCR amplification relied on 60 Vbeta primers (plus 13 Jbeta primers). Profiling relied on immunoSEQ multiplex PCR, and the TCRdb table lists in-frame clones only, not all of them. The sample carries approximately 100,000 clones, 55% to 75% recorded once. The sample consisted of PBMCs. All receptors come from a man between 60 and 70 years old in good health and CMV-seronegative.

The chain recombines TRBV13 with TRBJ1-5; D unresolved. Germline V gene lookup returns CDR1 PRHDT and CDR2 FYEKMQ (reference sequence). The V and J ends lost 0 bases and 3 bases respectively, with 6 bases between them. The CDR3 is 14 residues long. The CDR3 here is CASSLGRNNQPQHF. The CDR3 nucleotides read TGTGCCAGCAGCTTAGGCAGAAACAATCAGCCCCAGCATTTT.

V usage is TRBV28 and J usage is TRBJ1-5, with 8 bases aligning to TRBD1. The CDR3 spans 15 residues. The trim removed 6 bases at V and 3 bases at J, leaving 7 bases unmatched. CDR1 and CDR2 from the germline V gene are MDHEN and SYDVKM. The CDR3 here is CASRPRTGSNQPQHF. DNA for the CDR3: TGTGCCAGCAGACCAAGGACAGGGTCCAATCAGCCCCAGCATTTT.

CDR3 DNA sequence: TGTGCCAGCAGGAACCTAGCGGGCCTACAAGAGACCCAGTACTTC. Its protein is CASRNLAGLQETQYF. The V gene is TRBV6-1, the J gene TRBJ2-5; 8 bases agree with TRBD2. CDR1 is MNHNS and CDR2 is SASEGT in the germline V gene. There are 15 residues in the CDR3. Unmatched junction bases numbered 8, after V lost 6 bases and J lost 2 bases.

The chain links TRBV2 to TRBJ2-1; D remains ambiguous. From germline, CDR1 is SNHLY and CDR2 FYNNEI. CDR3 length equals 11 residues. V shed 6 bases and J shed 8 bases, with 8 bases lying between them. The CDR3 bases are TGTGCCAGCAGCCTACTCCATGAGCAGTTCTTC. Protein sequence: CASSLLHEQFF.

This clone was seen just once. A junction boundary mismatches the germline segment, possibly from a read error. The chain combines TRBV7-9 with TRBJ2-1; 14 bases fit TRBD2. Germline V gene lookup returns CDR1 SEHNR and CDR2 FQNEAQ (reference sequence). The CDR3 runs to 17 residues. The chain's CDR3 is CSSSWGLAGASYNEQFF. CDR3 sequence (DNA): TGTTCCAGCAGCTGGGGACTAGCGGGGGCAAGCTACAATGAGCAGTTCTTC.

The count of this clone is one. V and J are TRBV18 and TRBJ2-3; TRBD1 aligns across 8 bases. This CDR3 is 16 amino acids long. J gave up 3 bases and V 1 base, and 6 bases lay outside the gene matches. In germline, CDR1 is KGHSH, CDR2 LQKENI. Written as DNA, the CDR3 is TGTGCCAGCTCACCACAACAGGGGGTCCTAACAGATACGCAGTATTTT. Encoded protein: CASSPQQGVLTDTQYF.

This clone has just a few counts. This chain links TRBV2 with TRBJ1-2, with TRBD1 matching over 7 bases. From germline, CDR1 is SNHLY and CDR2 FYNNEI. The CDR3 sequence is 14 residues long. V was clipped by 5 bases and J by 6 bases; unmatched bases: 9. In DNA, the CDR3 is TGTGCCAGCAGTCAAGGGGGCGCCTTTGATGGCTACACCTTC. Its protein is CASSQGGAFDGYTF.

The rearrangement joins TRBV7-2 to TRBJ1-2; D is possibly TRBD1 (5 bases). The germline gives CDR1 SGHTA, CDR2 FQGNSA. There are 14 residues in the CDR3. V lost 1 base and J lost 4, with 10 bases in between. CDR3 in amino acids: CASSLEGLVYGYTF. The CDR3 DNA reads TGTGCCAGCAGCTTAGAGGGGTTGGTCTATGGCTACACCTTC.

The chain has TRBV21-1 and TRBJ2-4; the tabulated D call, TRBD2, remains unverified against the DNA. TRBV21-1 is described as a pseudogene. This CDR3 has 11 amino acids. The CDR3, as DNA: TGTGCCGGCTGGGGAGGGAACATTCAGTACTTC. It specifies CAGWGGNIQYF.

The gene calls are TRBV2 and TRBJ2-7, with TRBD2 matching 8 bases. Germline V lookup: CDR1 SNHLY, CDR2 FYNNEI. The V segment lost 8 bases and the J segment 6 bases; nucleotides outside the gene matches: 15. The CDR3 consists of 15 residues. For the CDR3, the DNA is TGTGCCAGCCGCCGGGGGTTTGCGGGGGGCCCCGAGCAGTACTTC. Encoded protein: CASRRGFAGGPEQYF.

The J gene is TRBJ1-1, the V gene TRBV5-1, with D possibly being TRBD1 (5 bases). V was cut by 2 bases and J by 1 base, with 15 bases left in between. CDR3 length equals 16 residues. Looked up from germline, CDR1 is SGHRS and CDR2 is YFSETQ. Here the CDR3 reads CASSFWAAGPNTEAFF. In DNA, the CDR3 is TGCGCCAGCAGCTTTTGGGCCGCAGGGCCGAACACTGAAGCTTTCTTT. Based on the CDR3 plus reference TRBV5-1 and TRBJ1-1, the full variable domain is KAGVTQTPRYLIKTRGQQVTLSCSPISGHRSVSWYQQTPGQGLQFLFEYFSETQRNKGNFPGRFSGRQFSNSRSEMNVSTLELGDSALYLCASSFWAAGPNTEAFFGQGTRLTVV.

The chain joins TRBV2 to TRBJ2-2; 9 positions match TRBD1. The V segment lost 8 bases and the J segment 6 bases; nucleotides outside the gene matches: 7. The germline V gene encodes CDR1 SNHLY and CDR2 FYNNEI. The CDR3 loop spans 14 amino acids. CDR3 sequence: CASGTGRSAGELFF. CDR3 coding DNA: TGTGCCAGCGGGACAGGGCGGAGCGCCGGGGAGCTGTTTTTT.

The chain employs TRBV6-1 and TRBJ1-6; no reliable D call. This CDR3 contains 14 residues. With 3 bases removed from V and 9 bases from J, the gap between germline ends came to 12 bases. CDR1 is MNHNS and CDR2 is SASEGT in the germline V gene. CDR3 nucleotide sequence: TGTGCCAGCAGTGATGCGGGAGAGGCTTCACCCCTCCACTTT. It specifies CASSDAGEASPLHF.

The CDR3 DNA follows: TGTGCCAGCGGGGACAGACGCAATCAGCCCCAGCATTTT. Translated, it gives CASGDRRNQPQHF. The chain employs TRBV6-5 and TRBJ1-5; TRBD1 aligns across 7 bases. The CDR3 is made up of 13 amino acids. The germline V gene encodes CDR1 MNHEY and CDR2 SVGAGI. Germline trimming cut 8 bases from V and 2 bases from J; bases unmatched to any gene: 3.

The chain carries TRBV4-2 and TRBJ2-3; TRBD2 matches 11 bases. After removal of 1 base from V and 4 bases from J, the junction contained 4 bases not matched to a gene. This CDR3 is built from 16 residues. Germline V gene sequence: CDR1 LGHNA, CDR2 YNFKEQ. DNA of the CDR3: TGTGCCAGCAGCCAAGGAGTAGCGGGAGGGCCAGATACGCAGTATTTT. Translation: CASSQGVAGGPDTQYF.

This chain uses TRBV10-1 with TRBJ1-4, with D maybe TRBD1 (5 bases). Germline V gene data show CDR1 as WNHNN and CDR2 as SYGVQD (reference sequence). Trimming cost V 8 bases and J 8 bases, with 15 bases left between them. The length of the CDR3 is 13 residues. CDR3 sequence: CASQQVLGEKLFF. The CDR3 nucleotides read TGCGCCAGCCAACAGGTTTTGGGCGAAAAACTGTTTTTT.

The gene calls are TRBV30 and TRBJ1-6; D unclear. The length of the CDR3 is 14 residues. The germline gives CDR1 GTSNPN, CDR2 SVGIG (reference sequence). The V end was cut by 8 bases, the J end by 0 bases, with 11 bases between. For the CDR3, the DNA is TGTGCCCTAACAAGGAGCTCCTATAATTCACCCCTCCACTTT. The encoded protein is CALTRSSYNSPLHF. The whole variable domain, remainder taken from reference TRBV30 and TRBJ1-6, is SQTIHQWPATLVQPVGSPLSLECTVEGTSNPNLYWYRQAAGRGLQLLFYSVGIGQISSEVPQNLSASRPQDRQFILSSKKLLLSDSGFYLCALTRSSYNSPLHFGNGTRLTVT.